This entry is about one T cell receptor beta chain. The target antigen is unknown. The data are from a study of blood T cells in healthy people across ages. Whole-study results and caveats: Long-lived donors had more naive CD4+ cells and higher diversity than aged donors.

Through a sample-barcoded 5' primer and a J-beta primer mix, a second PCR was run for roughly 7 to 11 cycles. Every single cDNA molecule received a tag from a template-switch adaptor with 12 random nucleotides. Each CDR3 protein is one row after TCRdb ran MiXCR on the 5' RACE reads. The table shows 550,000 to 650,000 distinct CDR3 sequences, with about 25% occurring only once. Total RNA extraction produced at least 5.5 micrograms (per sample) for the study. A further study also used this sample, focusing on T cells of mothers and their children. From that report: Detection of persistent microchimeric T cell clones did not occur.

The sequenced material came from blood. The TCR comes from a boy aged 2 to 9 in good health.

This chain's CDR3 is CSAARGGGNEQFF. CDR3 in DNA: TGCAGTGCCGCACGGGGGGGAGGCAATGAGCAGTTCTTC. This chain joins TRBV20-1 and TRBJ2-1, with TRBD2 matching over 8 bases. This CDR3 contains 13 residues. V lost 6 bases to trimming and J lost 6 bases; unmatched junction nucleotides: 7. CDR1 is DFQATT and CDR2 is SNEGSKA in the germline V gene (reference sequence).